A selection of T cell receptor beta chains follows, all from one sample in a study of regulatory T cells in long-lasting Graves disease. TCRdb reanalysed the multiplex PCR reads using MiXCR and keeps one entry per CDR3 protein. Of roughly 610,000 distinct CDR3 sequences listed, less than 20% are singletons. This sample was shared with a second study, whose subject was T cells in Graves' hyperthyroidism and ophthalmopathy.

The sequencing here drew on peripheral blood mononuclear cells (PBMCs), taken at new diagnosis, from a patient treated with antithyroid drugs. These receptors all stem from a woman in her thirties with Graves disease. Each CDR3 is given with its conserved first and last residue. D genes are given only for firm matches. A clone size is listed for some rows: how often the clone was seen (once, few, many), or a class if it is expanded.

v_gene: TRBV7-8; d_gene: .; j_gene: TRBJ2-5; abundance: many; CDR3aa: CASAFPGETQYF; CDR3nt: TGTGCCAGCGCCTTCCCGGGGGAGACCCAGTACTTC
v_gene: TRBV5-1; d_gene: .; j_gene: TRBJ1-4; abundance: many; CDR3aa: CASSLAPRDSREKLFF; CDR3nt: TGCGCCAGCAGCTTGGCCCCCCGGGATTCTCGTGAAAAACTGTTTTTT
v_gene: TRBV20-1; d_gene: .; j_gene: TRBJ2-4; abundance: many; CDR3aa: CSASPVGDIQYF; CDR3nt: TGCAGTGCTAGTCCAGTAGGGGACATTCAGTACTTC
v_gene: TRBV12-3/TRBV12-4; d_gene: .; j_gene: TRBJ2-5; abundance: many; CDR3aa: CAITVDRETQYF; CDR3nt: TGTGCCATCACTGTGGACCGGGAGACCCAGTACTTC
v_gene: TRBV7-9; d_gene: .; j_gene: TRBJ2-1; abundance: many; CDR3aa: CASSLPISHISDEQFF; CDR3nt: TGTGCCAGCAGCTTACCAATTAGTCACATCTCGGATGAGCAGTTCTTC
v_gene: TRBV6-1; d_gene: TRBD1; j_gene: TRBJ2-7; abundance: many; CDR3aa: CASRYRTGLGYEQYF; CDR3nt: TGTGCCAGCAGGTATAGGACAGGGTTAGGTTACGAGCAGTACTTC
v_gene: TRBV28; d_gene: TRBD2; j_gene: TRBJ2-1; abundance: many; CDR3aa: CASSSITSGGIGEQFF; CDR3nt: TGTGCCAGCAGTTCAATCACTAGCGGCGGGATAGGGGAGCAGTTCTTC
v_gene: TRBV2; d_gene: TRBD1; j_gene: TRBJ1-2; abundance: many; CDR3aa: CASTGQGWGYTF; CDR3nt: TGTGCCAGCACTGGACAGGGTTGGGGCTACACCTTC
v_gene: TRBV6-5; d_gene: .; j_gene: TRBJ1-5; abundance: few; CDR3aa: CASSYSGVEQPQHF; CDR3nt: TGTGCCAGCAGTTACTCGGGGGTTGAGCAGCCCCAGCATTTT
v_gene: TRBV6-1; d_gene: .; j_gene: TRBJ1-4; abundance: few; CDR3aa: CASGDSLLKLFF; CDR3nt: TGTGCCAGCGGAGACAGTTTATTAAAACTGTTTTTT
v_gene: TRBV14; d_gene: TRBD2; j_gene: TRBJ2-1; abundance: .; CDR3aa: CASSQSSGRAIQQFF; CDR3nt: TGTGCCAGCAGCCAATCTAGCGGGAGGGCCATTCAGCAGTTCTTC
v_gene: TRBV6-1; d_gene: .; j_gene: TRBJ2-7; abundance: many; CDR3aa: CASSEVRLLSYEQYF; CDR3nt: TGTGCCAGCAGTGAAGTCCGGCTCCTCTCCTACGAGCAGTACTTC
v_gene: TRBV20-1; d_gene: .; j_gene: TRBJ1-5; abundance: many; CDR3aa: CSARSGNQPQHF; CDR3nt: TGCAGTGCTAGGTCCGGAAATCAGCCCCAGCATTTT
v_gene: TRBV29-1; d_gene: .; j_gene: TRBJ2-7; abundance: .; CDR3aa: CSVGPAGRYYEQYF; CDR3nt: TGCAGCGTTGGCCCTGCTGGGCGATACTACGAGCAGTACTTC
v_gene: TRBV12-3/TRBV12-4; d_gene: .; j_gene: TRBJ2-2; abundance: many; CDR3aa: CASTTQGTGELFF; CDR3nt: TGTGCCAGCACCACCCAGGGCACCGGGGAGCTGTTTTTT
v_gene: TRBV28; d_gene: .; j_gene: TRBJ1-5; abundance: many; CDR3aa: CASSHPFQPNQPQHF; CDR3nt: TGTGCCAGCAGTCACCCCTTCCAGCCGAATCAGCCCCAGCATTTT
v_gene: TRBV30; d_gene: .; j_gene: TRBJ1-6; abundance: .; CDR3aa: CAWRGRDYYNSPLHF; CDR3nt: TGTGCCTGGAGGGGCCGGGACTACTATAATTCACCCCTCCACTTT
v_gene: TRBV19; d_gene: .; j_gene: TRBJ2-2; abundance: few; CDR3aa: CASSPPPTGELFF; CDR3nt: TGTGCCAGTAGTCCCCCGCCCACCGGGGAGCTGTTTTTT
v_gene: TRBV20-1; d_gene: TRBD1; j_gene: TRBJ2-1; abundance: .; CDR3aa: CSARHRDSHNEQFF; CDR3nt: TGCAGTGCTAGACACCGGGACAGTCACAATGAGCAGTTCTTC
v_gene: TRBV6-1; d_gene: .; j_gene: TRBJ2-7; abundance: .; CDR3aa: CASSVDSFSYEQYF; CDR3nt: TGTGCCAGCAGTGTTGACAGCTTCTCCTACGAGCAGTACTTC
v_gene: TRBV18; d_gene: .; j_gene: TRBJ2-7; abundance: few; CDR3aa: CASSDSRGTYEQYF; CDR3nt: TGTGCCAGCTCAGATTCCAGGGGAACCTACGAGCAGTACTTC
v_gene: TRBV20-1; d_gene: TRBD1; j_gene: TRBJ1-2; abundance: .; CDR3aa: CSARLPGTGYGYTF; CDR3nt: TGCAGTGCTAGACTACCTGGGACAGGGTATGGCTACACCTTC
v_gene: TRBV11-2; d_gene: .; j_gene: TRBJ2-3; abundance: few; CDR3aa: CASSPTVGVDTQYF; CDR3nt: TGTGCCAGCAGCCCCACGGTAGGGGTGGATACGCAGTATTTT
v_gene: TRBV5-6; d_gene: .; j_gene: TRBJ1-2; abundance: many; CDR3aa: CASSLGDRSLRGYTF; CDR3nt: TGTGCCAGCAGCTTGGGGGACCGCTCCCTCCGCGGCTACACCTTC
v_gene: TRBV6-1; d_gene: TRBD1; j_gene: TRBJ2-7; abundance: .; CDR3aa: CASSGTGGFHEQYF; CDR3nt: TGTGCCAGCAGTGGGACAGGGGGCTTCCACGAGCAGTACTTC
v_gene: TRBV6-1; d_gene: TRBD1; j_gene: TRBJ1-5; abundance: few; CDR3aa: CAGSGTGGGNQPQHF; CDR3nt: TGTGCCGGCTCCGGGACAGGGGGAGGGAATCAGCCCCAGCATTTT
v_gene: TRBV12-3/TRBV12-4; d_gene: TRBD1; j_gene: TRBJ1-3; abundance: few; CDR3aa: CASWGRQGSGNTIYF; CDR3nt: TGTGCCAGTTGGGGAAGACAGGGCTCTGGAAACACCATATATTTT
v_gene: TRBV2; d_gene: .; j_gene: TRBJ2-5; abundance: many; CDR3aa: CASSEGWTRQETQYF; CDR3nt: TGTGCCAGCAGTGAAGGCTGGACTCGACAAGAGACCCAGTACTTC
v_gene: TRBV15; d_gene: TRBD1; j_gene: TRBJ2-3; abundance: many; CDR3aa: CATSRRQGGRSDTQYF; CDR3nt: TGTGCCACCAGCAGGCGACAGGGGGGCCGTTCAGATACGCAGTATTTT
v_gene: TRBV3-1; d_gene: .; j_gene: TRBJ1-1; abundance: many; CDR3aa: CASSQGTLNTEAFF; CDR3nt: TGTGCCAGCAGCCAAGGGACACTAAACACTGAAGCTTTCTTT
v_gene: TRBV27; d_gene: .; j_gene: TRBJ1-3; abundance: .; CDR3aa: CASSNGHTIYF; CDR3nt: TGTGCCAGCAGCAATGGGCACACCATATATTTT
v_gene: TRBV28; d_gene: .; j_gene: TRBJ1-5; abundance: .; CDR3aa: CASSLYQSQHF; CDR3nt: TGTGCCAGCAGTTTATATCAGTCCCAGCATTTT
v_gene: TRBV11-2; d_gene: TRBD2; j_gene: TRBJ2-1; abundance: once; CDR3aa: CASSLGWAGGPYNEQFF; CDR3nt: TGTGCCAGCAGCTTAGGTTGGGCGGGGGGACCCTACAATGAGCAGTTCTTC
v_gene: TRBV28; d_gene: TRBD1; j_gene: TRBJ2-7; abundance: many; CDR3aa: CASRPWTGGTYEQYF; CDR3nt: TGTGCCAGCAGACCTTGGACAGGGGGCACCTACGAGCAGTACTTC
v_gene: TRBV5-1; d_gene: .; j_gene: TRBJ1-1; abundance: few; CDR3aa: CASSYGDVGEGRAFF; CDR3nt: TGCGCCAGCAGCTACGGCGATGTCGGGGAGGGTCGAGCTTTCTTT
v_gene: TRBV20-1; d_gene: TRBD1; j_gene: TRBJ2-7; abundance: .; CDR3aa: CSATDRGSYEQYF; CDR3nt: TGCAGTGCTACGGACAGGGGTTCCTACGAGCAGTACTTC
v_gene: TRBV20-1; d_gene: TRBD1; j_gene: TRBJ2-7; abundance: few; CDR3aa: CSALGQSPFYEQYF; CDR3nt: TGCAGTGCCCTGGGACAGAGCCCCTTCTACGAGCAGTACTTC
v_gene: TRBV7-9; d_gene: .; j_gene: TRBJ1-1; abundance: many; CDR3aa: CASSFENTEAFF; CDR3nt: TGTGCCAGCAGCTTCGAAAACACTGAAGCTTTCTTT
v_gene: TRBV30; d_gene: TRBD1; j_gene: TRBJ2-2; abundance: few; CDR3aa: CAWSVLRTGRGGELFF; CDR3nt: TGTGCCTGGAGTGTACTTCGGACAGGGCGAGGCGGGGAGCTGTTTTTT
v_gene: TRBV6-5; d_gene: .; j_gene: TRBJ2-5; abundance: .; CDR3aa: CASSSAAVSIQYF; CDR3nt: TGTGCCAGCAGTTCAGCGGCGGTCTCTATCCAGTACTTC
v_gene: TRBV28; d_gene: TRBD2; j_gene: TRBJ2-7; abundance: few; CDR3aa: CASSFLSLTSGRAYEQYF; CDR3nt: TGTGCCAGCAGTTTTCTTTCCTTGACTAGCGGGAGGGCCTACGAGCAGTACTTC
v_gene: TRBV11-2; d_gene: TRBD2; j_gene: TRBJ2-2; abundance: many; CDR3aa: CASSPHLNPSGSEKNTGELFF; CDR3nt: TGTGCCAGCAGCCCTCACCTGAATCCTAGCGGGAGTGAAAAGAACACCGGGGAGCTGTTTTTT
v_gene: TRBV10-3; d_gene: TRBD1; j_gene: TRBJ2-1; abundance: .; CDR3aa: CAIKGQGPGEQFF; CDR3nt: TGTGCCATCAAAGGACAGGGGCCAGGGGAGCAGTTCTTC
v_gene: TRBV11-2; d_gene: .; j_gene: TRBJ1-4; abundance: few; CDR3aa: CASSHTTTNEKLFF; CDR3nt: TGTGCCAGCAGCCATACAACAACTAATGAAAAACTGTTTTTT
v_gene: TRBV14; d_gene: .; j_gene: TRBJ1-1; abundance: many; CDR3aa: CASSQRAGEAFF; CDR3nt: TGTGCCAGCAGCCAAAGGGCGGGTGAAGCTTTCTTT
v_gene: TRBV28; d_gene: .; j_gene: TRBJ2-7; abundance: many; CDR3aa: CASSFGGNSYEQYF; CDR3nt: TGTGCCAGCAGTTTTGGGGGGAACTCCTACGAGCAGTACTTC
v_gene: TRBV7-9; d_gene: .; j_gene: TRBJ1-1; abundance: many; CDR3aa: CASSKGGAGRPPEAFF; CDR3nt: TGTGCCAGCAGTAAAGGAGGGGCAGGCCGCCCGCCTGAAGCTTTCTTT
v_gene: TRBV20-1; d_gene: TRBD2; j_gene: TRBJ2-2; abundance: few; CDR3aa: CSAGGLAGEVVGGELFF; CDR3nt: TGCAGTGCTGGGGGGCTAGCGGGAGAAGTCGTAGGTGGGGAGCTGTTTTTT
v_gene: TRBV5-1; d_gene: TRBD1; j_gene: TRBJ2-5; abundance: .; CDR3aa: CASSRGQGLPPIPKETQYF; CDR3nt: TGCGCCAGCAGCAGGGGACAGGGGCTTCCCCCTATCCCTAAAGAGACCCAGTACTTC
v_gene: TRBV12-3/TRBV12-4; d_gene: TRBD1; j_gene: TRBJ2-7; abundance: many; CDR3aa: CASSSPPGQGSYEQYF; CDR3nt: TGTGCCAGCAGTTCGCCCCCTGGACAGGGATCATACGAGCAGTACTTC
v_gene: TRBV20-1; d_gene: TRBD1; j_gene: TRBJ1-5; abundance: .; CDR3aa: CSASRQGSGQPQHF; CDR3nt: TGCAGTGCTAGCCGACAGGGATCGGGGCAGCCCCAGCATTTT
v_gene: TRBV2; d_gene: .; j_gene: TRBJ2-7; abundance: .; CDR3aa: CASPKFEEYEQYF; CDR3nt: TGTGCCAGCCCCAAGTTTGAGGAGTACGAGCAGTACTTC